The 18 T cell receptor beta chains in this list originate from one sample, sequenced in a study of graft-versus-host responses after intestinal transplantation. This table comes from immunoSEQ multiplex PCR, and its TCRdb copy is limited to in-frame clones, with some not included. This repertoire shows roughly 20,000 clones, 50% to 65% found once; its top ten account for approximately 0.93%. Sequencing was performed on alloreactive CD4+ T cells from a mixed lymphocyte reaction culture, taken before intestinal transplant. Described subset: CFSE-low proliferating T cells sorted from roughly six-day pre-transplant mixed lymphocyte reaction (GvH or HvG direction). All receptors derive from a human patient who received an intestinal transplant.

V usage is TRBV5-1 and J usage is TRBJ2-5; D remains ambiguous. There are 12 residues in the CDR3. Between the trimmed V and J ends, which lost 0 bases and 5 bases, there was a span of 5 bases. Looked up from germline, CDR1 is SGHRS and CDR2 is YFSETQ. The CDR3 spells CASSLAGETQYF. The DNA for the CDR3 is TGCGCCAGCAGCTTGGCCGGGGAGACCCAGTACTTC.

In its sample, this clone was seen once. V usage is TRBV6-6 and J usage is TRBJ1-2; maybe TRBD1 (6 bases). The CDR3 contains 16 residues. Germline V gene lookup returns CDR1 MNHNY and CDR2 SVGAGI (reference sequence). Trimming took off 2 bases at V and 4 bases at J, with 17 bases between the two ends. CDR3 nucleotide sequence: TGTGCCAGCAGTTACGGAAGGACAGCACCCTCCTATGGCTACACCTTC. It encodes CASSYGRTAPSYGYTF.

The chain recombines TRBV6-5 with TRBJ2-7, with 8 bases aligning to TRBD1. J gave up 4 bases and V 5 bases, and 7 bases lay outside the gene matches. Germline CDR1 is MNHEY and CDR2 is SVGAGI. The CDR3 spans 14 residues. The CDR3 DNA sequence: TGTGCCAGCAGTAGGTTCAGGGGGCGGTACGAGCAGTACTTC. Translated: CASSRFRGRYEQYF.

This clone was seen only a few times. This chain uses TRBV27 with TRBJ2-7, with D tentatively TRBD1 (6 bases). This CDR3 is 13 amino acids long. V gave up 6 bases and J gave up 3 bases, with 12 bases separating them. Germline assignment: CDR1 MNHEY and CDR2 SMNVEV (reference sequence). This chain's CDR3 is CASRTGQGYEQYF. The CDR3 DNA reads TGTGCCAGCAGAACAGGGCAGGGCTACGAGCAGTACTTC.

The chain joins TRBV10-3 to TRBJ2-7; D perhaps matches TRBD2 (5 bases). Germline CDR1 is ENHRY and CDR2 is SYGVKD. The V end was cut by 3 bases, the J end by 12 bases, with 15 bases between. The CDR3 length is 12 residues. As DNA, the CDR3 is TGTGCCATCAGTGACTACGGGGTCAGTAGGTACTTC. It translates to CAISDYGVSRYF.

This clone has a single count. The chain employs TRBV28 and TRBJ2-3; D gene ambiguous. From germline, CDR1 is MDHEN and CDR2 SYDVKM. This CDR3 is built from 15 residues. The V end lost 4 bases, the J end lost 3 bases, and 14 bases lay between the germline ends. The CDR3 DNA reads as TGTGCCAGCAGTTCCCCCCGAGGAGTTACAGATACGCAGTATTTT. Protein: CASSSPRGVTDTQYF.

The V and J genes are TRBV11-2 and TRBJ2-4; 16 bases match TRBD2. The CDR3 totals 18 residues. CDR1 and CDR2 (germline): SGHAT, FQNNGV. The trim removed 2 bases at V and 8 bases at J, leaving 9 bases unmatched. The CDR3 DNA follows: TGTGCCAGCAGCTTAACGGGGACTAGCGGGAGGGCCTTCCACATTCAGTACTTC. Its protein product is CASSLTGTSGRAFHIQYF.

The CDR3 DNA sequence: TGTGCCAGTAGTATTTGGCAGGGGTTCCCAGATACGCAGTATTTT. It translates to CASSIWQGFPDTQYF. This chain joins TRBV19 and TRBJ2-3, with D possibly TRBD1 on 6 matching bases. Germline loops: CDR1 LNHDA, CDR2 SQIVND (reference sequence). The CDR3 loop spans 15 amino acids. Trimming stripped 3 bases from V and 4 bases from J, with 14 bases between.

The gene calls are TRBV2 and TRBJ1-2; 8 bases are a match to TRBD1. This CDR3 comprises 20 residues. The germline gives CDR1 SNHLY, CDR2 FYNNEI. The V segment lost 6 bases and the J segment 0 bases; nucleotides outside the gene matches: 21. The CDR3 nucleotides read TGTGCCAGCAGAGGGACAGGAGGACGAACGACCCGATCTGCTAACTATGGCTACACCTTC. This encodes CASRGTGGRTTRSANYGYTF.

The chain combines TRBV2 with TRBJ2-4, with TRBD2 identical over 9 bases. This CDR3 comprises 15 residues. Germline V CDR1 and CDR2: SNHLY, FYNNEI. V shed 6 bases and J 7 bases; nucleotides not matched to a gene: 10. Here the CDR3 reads CASSGVAGVGNIQYF. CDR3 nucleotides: TGTGCCAGCAGCGGGGTAGCGGGAGTCGGGAACATTCAGTACTTC.

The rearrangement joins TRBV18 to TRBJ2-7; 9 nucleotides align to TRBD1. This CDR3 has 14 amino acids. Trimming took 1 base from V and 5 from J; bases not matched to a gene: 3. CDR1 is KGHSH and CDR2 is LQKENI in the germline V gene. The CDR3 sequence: CASSPRTGADEQYF. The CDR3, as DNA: TGTGCCAGCTCACCACGGACAGGGGCCGACGAGCAGTACTTC.

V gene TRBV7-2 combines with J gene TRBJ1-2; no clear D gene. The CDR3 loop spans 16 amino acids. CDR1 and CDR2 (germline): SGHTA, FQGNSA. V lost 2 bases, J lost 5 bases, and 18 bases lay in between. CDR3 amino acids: CASSLRVFRGGYGYTF. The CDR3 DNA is TGTGCCAGCAGCTTAAGGGTCTTCCGGGGAGGGTATGGCTACACCTTC.

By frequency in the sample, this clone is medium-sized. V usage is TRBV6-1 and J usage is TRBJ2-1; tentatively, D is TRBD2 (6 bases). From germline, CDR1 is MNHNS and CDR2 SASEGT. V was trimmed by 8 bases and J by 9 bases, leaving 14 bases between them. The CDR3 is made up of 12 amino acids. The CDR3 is CASHGGWGEQFF. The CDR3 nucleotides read TGTGCCAGCCACGGAGGGTGGGGTGAGCAGTTCTTC.

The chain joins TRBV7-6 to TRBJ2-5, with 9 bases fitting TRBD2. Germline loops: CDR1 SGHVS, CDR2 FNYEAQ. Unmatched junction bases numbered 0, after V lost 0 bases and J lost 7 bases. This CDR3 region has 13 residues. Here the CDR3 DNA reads TGTGCCAGCAGCTTAGCTAGCGGGGGGACCCAGTACTTC. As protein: CASSLASGGTQYF.

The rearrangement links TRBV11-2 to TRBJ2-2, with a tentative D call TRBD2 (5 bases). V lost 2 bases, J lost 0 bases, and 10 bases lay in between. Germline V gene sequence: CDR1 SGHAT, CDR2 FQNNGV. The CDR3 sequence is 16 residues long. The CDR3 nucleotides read TGTGCCAGCAGCTTAATTCCAGCGGCGAACACCGGGGAGCTGTTTTTT. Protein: CASSLIPAANTGELFF.

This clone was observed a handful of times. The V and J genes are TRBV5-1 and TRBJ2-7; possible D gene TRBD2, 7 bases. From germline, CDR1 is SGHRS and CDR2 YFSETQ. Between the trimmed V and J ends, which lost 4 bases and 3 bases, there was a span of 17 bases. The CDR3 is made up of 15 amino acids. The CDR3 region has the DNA TGCGCCAGCAGCGGGGGGGCGGGGATCGTCTACGAGCAGTACTTC. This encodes CASSGGAGIVYEQYF.

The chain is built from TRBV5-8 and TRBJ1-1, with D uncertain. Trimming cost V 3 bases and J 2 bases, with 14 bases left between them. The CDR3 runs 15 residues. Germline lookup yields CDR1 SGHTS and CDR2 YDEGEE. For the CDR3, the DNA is TGTGCCAGCAGCTGGGGAGGGTCCCTTAACACTGAAGCTTTCTTT. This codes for CASSWGGSLNTEAFF. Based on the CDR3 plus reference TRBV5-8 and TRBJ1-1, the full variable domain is EAGVTQSPTHLIKTRGQQATLRCSPISGHTSVYWYQQALGLGLQFLLWYDEGEERNRGNFPPRFSGRQFPNYSSELNVNALELEDSALYLCASSWGGSLNTEAFFGQGTRLTVV.

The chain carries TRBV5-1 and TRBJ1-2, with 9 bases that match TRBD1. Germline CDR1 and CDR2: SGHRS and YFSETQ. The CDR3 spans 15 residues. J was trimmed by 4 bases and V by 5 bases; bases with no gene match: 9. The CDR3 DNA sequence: TGCGCCAGCAGTTTTTCACAGGGGGCCGGCTATGGCTACACCTTC. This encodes CASSFSQGAGYGYTF.